Each of the 27 T cell receptor beta chains below was sequenced from the same sample in a study of shared clonotypes between healthy human individuals. Positive CCR7 selection of CD45RO-negative cells yielded the naive CD8 cells, and terminally differentiated effector memory CD45RA+ cells were excluded. Here immunoSEQ multiplex PCR was the method, and the copy in TCRdb shows in-frame clones only, minus some. The repertoire holds approximately 2,200,000 clones, with roughly 91% as singletons. Sequenced: naive CD8+ T cells from PBMCs. These TCRs come from a young man in good health. Some clones in this sample may be carry-over from other donors' samples.

The chain combines TRBV19 with TRBJ1-2; 7 bases align to TRBD1. The germline V gene has CDR1 LNHDA and CDR2 SQIVND (reference sequence). The trim removed 1 base at V and 6 bases at J, leaving 11 bases unmatched. CDR3 length: 16 residues. The CDR3 DNA sequence: TGTGCCAGTAGTATAGCGGTCGGGCAGGGGGTAAATGGCTACACCTTC. Translated: CASSIAVGQGVNGYTF. The full variable domain, rest sourced from reference TRBV19 and TRBJ1-2, is DGGITQSPKYLFRKEGQNVTLSCEQNLNHDAMYWYRQDPGQGLRLIYYSQIVNDFQKGDIAEGYSVSREKKESFPLTVTSAQKNPTAFYLCASSIAVGQGVNGYTFGSGTRLTVV.

V gene TRBV13 combines with J gene TRBJ2-4; 7 nucleotides line up with TRBD2. In germline, CDR1 is PRHDT, CDR2 FYEKMQ (reference sequence). This CDR3 region has 16 residues. V trimming: 3 bases; J trimming: 0 bases; junction bases outside the gene matches: 5. The CDR3 spells CASSLGLAVAKNIQYF. CDR3 DNA: TGTGCCAGCAGCTTGGGGCTAGCGGTAGCCAAAAACATTCAGTACTTC.

The chain employs TRBV7-9 and TRBJ2-7; TRBD2 agrees at 7 bases. CDR3 length: 16 residues. Germline lookup yields CDR1 SEHNR and CDR2 FQNEAQ (reference sequence). V trimming: 5 bases; J trimming: 1 base; junction bases outside the gene matches: 11. CDR3 residues: CASSPGTAGGSYEQYF. The CDR3 DNA sequence: TGTGCCAGCAGCCCCGGGACTGCCGGGGGGTCCTACGAGCAGTACTTC.

In its sample, this clone was seen once. The chain carries TRBV19 and TRBJ1-2; no clear D gene. The CDR3 contains 16 residues. Looked up from germline, CDR1 is LNHDA and CDR2 is SQIVND (reference sequence). V was trimmed by 3 bases and J by 0 bases, leaving 14 bases between them. CDR3 bases: TGTGCCAGTAGTATGGAGGCCGCCGTAGCTAACTATGGCTACACCTTC. It specifies CASSMEAAVANYGYTF.

This sequence joins TRBV5-1 and TRBJ1-1; TRBD1 matches 8 bases. With V trimmed by 4 bases and J by 1 base, 6 bases remained unmatched. CDR3 length: 15 residues. Germline lookup yields CDR1 SGHRS and CDR2 YFSETQ. The CDR3 region has the DNA TGCGCCAGCAGCCAATGGACAGGGACGAACACTGAAGCTTTCTTT. Translation: CASSQWTGTNTEAFF.

This clone was found once. This sequence joins TRBV7-9 and TRBJ2-1; 12 bases are a match to TRBD2. CDR3 length: 18 residues. Germline loops: CDR1 SEHNR, CDR2 FQNEAQ (reference sequence). V lost 1 base and J lost 3; bases outside the gene matches: 7. The CDR3 spells CASSLELAGGPLYNEQFF. For the CDR3, the DNA is TGTGCCAGCAGCTTAGAACTAGCGGGAGGACCCCTCTACAATGAGCAGTTCTTC.

This CDR3 is CASKGGIVTDTQYF. The CDR3 region has the DNA TGTGCCAGTAAAGGGGGCATCGTAACAGATACGCAGTATTTT. The chain recombines TRBV11-2 with TRBJ2-3, with TRBD1 identical over 7 bases. The V gene end was trimmed by 9 bases and the J gene end by 3 bases; junction bases not matched to a gene: 9. This CDR3 spans 14 amino acids. The V gene's germline CDR1 is SGHAT and CDR2 FQNNGV.

The V and J genes are TRBV6-1 and TRBJ2-7; 8 bases match TRBD2. This CDR3 is 17 amino acids long. Looked up from germline, CDR1 is MNHNS and CDR2 is SASEGT. Losses at the gene ends were 3 bases for V and 5 bases for J; bases not matched to a gene: 15. The CDR3 protein is CASSDRGGAGVFHEQYF. In DNA form, the CDR3 reads TGTGCCAGCAGTGACCGCGGAGGAGCGGGAGTTTTCCACGAGCAGTACTTC.

The chain links TRBV6-1 to TRBJ1-1; no definite D call. Germline V gives CDR1 MNHNS, CDR2 SASEGT. There are 14 residues in the CDR3. V was clipped by 2 bases and J by 4 bases, with 11 bases between them. The CDR3 loop reads CASSEKGMGTEAFF. CDR3 coding DNA: TGTGCCAGCAGTGAAAAGGGTATGGGCACTGAAGCTTTCTTT.

V usage is TRBV6-5 and J usage is TRBJ1-2; unclear D gene. Trimming pared 8 bases from V and 0 bases from J, leaving 7 bases between. Per germline, CDR1 MNHEY and CDR2 SVGAGI. This CDR3 comprises 12 residues. The CDR3 is CASDATNYGYTF. In DNA, the CDR3 is TGTGCCAGCGATGCAACTAACTATGGCTACACCTTC.

This chain uses TRBV11-3 with TRBJ1-4; weak D call: TRBD1 (6 bases). CDR3 length equals 18 residues. Germline V lookup: CDR1 SGHNT, CDR2 YENEEA. The ends were cut back, 0 bases at V and 8 bases at J, with 22 bases in the middle. The CDR3 loop reads CASSLEKSGGRAGEKLFF. Here the CDR3 DNA reads TGTGCCAGCAGCTTAGAGAAAAGCGGGGGCAGGGCCGGAGAAAAACTGTTTTTT. Full variable domain (remainder filled in from reference TRBV11-3 and TRBJ1-4): EAGVVQSPRYKIIEKKQPVAFWCNPISGHNTLYWYLQNLGQGPELLIRYENEEAVDDSQLPKDRFSAERLKGVDSTLKIQPAELGDSAVYLCASSLEKSGGRAGEKLFFGSGTQLSVL.

This clone was detected once. This chain uses TRBV5-4 with TRBJ1-3, with D unclear. Germline values: CDR1 SGHNT, CDR2 YYREEE (reference sequence). This CDR3 comprises 17 residues. Trimming left V 2 bases short and J 0 bases short, with 15 bases between. The CDR3 protein is CASSFRWGKTSGNTIYF. The CDR3 DNA is TGTGCCAGCAGCTTCCGGTGGGGAAAAACCTCTGGAAACACCATATATTTT.

The chain is built from TRBV7-3 and TRBJ2-7, with D perhaps TRBD1 (5 bases). The CDR3 length is 13 residues. Germline V gives CDR1 SGHTA, CDR2 FQGTGA. V was clipped by 5 bases and J by 0 bases, with 8 bases between them. CDR3 nucleotides: TGTGCCAGCAGCAAGGACAACTCCTACGAGCAGTACTTC. Its protein is CASSKDNSYEQYF.

The CDR3 bases are TGTGCCAGCAGCTTAGGTGACAGATCCTACGAGCAGTACTTC. Translated, it gives CASSLGDRSYEQYF. V usage is TRBV13 and J usage is TRBJ2-7; the D gene is possibly TRBD1 (5 bases). Germline V gene data show CDR1 as PRHDT and CDR2 as FYEKMQ (reference sequence). This CDR3 has 14 amino acids. V was cut by 0 bases and J by 1 base, with 7 bases left in between.

Turning to this clone: Additional DNA sequences in this sample encode the identical CDR3. The rearrangement uses TRBV4-1 and TRBJ2-1; D gene ambiguous. The CDR3 length is 12 residues. The V gene's germline CDR1 is MGHRA and CDR2 YSYEKL. V lost 4 bases and J lost 6, with 7 bases in between. This CDR3 is CASSPTGNEQFF. CDR3 bases: TGCGCCAGCAGCCCCACCGGCAATGAGCAGTTCTTC.

In regard to this clone: This sample includes further DNA sequences coding for the same CDR3. This CDR3 is CASSQDRGVNQPQHF. The DNA for the CDR3 is TGCGCCAGCAGCCAAGATCGAGGAGTGAATCAGCCCCAGCATTTT. The genes are TRBV4-3 and TRBJ1-5; D not certain. V was trimmed by 0 bases and J by 4 bases, leaving 10 bases between them. The germline gives CDR1 LGHNA, CDR2 YSLEER. This CDR3 is built from 15 residues.

The V gene is TRBV29-1, the J gene TRBJ1-2, with D unresolved. This CDR3 spans 14 amino acids. Germline V gives CDR1 SQVTM, CDR2 ANQGSEA. V was trimmed by 5 bases and J by 1 base, leaving 14 bases between them. CDR3 in DNA: TGCAGCGTTTTAGGCCCTACTGATAACTATGGCTACACCTTC. Translated: CSVLGPTDNYGYTF.

V is TRBV27 and J is TRBJ2-1; 12 bases are a match to TRBD2. The germline CDR1 and CDR2 sequences are MNHEY and SMNVEV (reference sequence). This CDR3 comprises 15 residues. V trimming: 6 bases; J trimming: 10 bases; junction bases outside the gene matches: 10. The CDR3 loop is CASSRGLAGVVEQFF. As DNA, the CDR3 is TGTGCCAGCAGCCGGGGACTAGCGGGTGTGGTGGAGCAGTTCTTC.

The chain employs TRBV18 and TRBJ2-7; D gene uncertain. Germline lookup yields CDR1 KGHSH and CDR2 LQKENI. CDR3 size: 15 residues. Trimming took off 2 bases at V and 6 bases at J, with 17 bases between the two ends. The CDR3: CASSPSRNRASEQYF. CDR3 bases: TGTGCCAGCTCACCATCAAGGAACCGGGCGTCCGAGCAGTACTTC.

The chain joins TRBV9 to TRBJ1-3; 9 bases fit TRBD1. In germline, CDR1 is SGDLS, CDR2 YYNGEE. Unmatched junction bases numbered 11, after V lost 3 bases and J lost 4 bases. This CDR3 has 17 amino acids. The CDR3 nucleotides are TGTGCCAGCAGCGGTCTCCGGGACAGGGTTAACGGAAACACCATATATTTT. This encodes CASSGLRDRVNGNTIYF.

V usage is TRBV7-2 and J usage is TRBJ2-1; D uncertain. V gave up 5 bases and J gave up 4 bases, with 15 bases separating them. This CDR3 region has 15 residues. Germline assignment: CDR1 SGHTA and CDR2 FQGNSA. The CDR3 nucleotides read TGTGCCAGCAGCCCTTCGGTGGCCGAATACAATGAGCAGTTCTTC. Translated, it gives CASSPSVAEYNEQFF.

This chain joins TRBV7-8 and TRBJ1-2; D remains ambiguous. Per germline, CDR1 SGHVS and CDR2 FQNEAQ. This CDR3 has 13 amino acids. The V end lost 6 bases, the J end lost 3 bases, and 11 bases lay between the germline ends. CDR3 sequence (DNA): TGTGCCAGCAGTCCACCGACGCACTATGGCTACACCTTC. This codes for CASSPPTHYGYTF.

V and J are TRBV6-1 and TRBJ1-2, with D possibly TRBD1 on 5 matching bases. CDR1 and CDR2 (germline): MNHNS, SASEGT. The CDR3 has 14 residues. Trimming cost V 2 bases and J 4 bases, with 11 bases left between them. The CDR3 loop reads CASSERVQVYGYTF. DNA of the CDR3: TGTGCCAGCAGTGAAAGGGTACAGGTCTATGGCTACACCTTC.

The DNA of the CDR3 is TGTGCCAGCAGTGAAGCTGGGCGGGAGGGCCGGGGGAATGAGCAGTTCTTC. This sequence encodes CASSEAGREGRGNEQFF. The gene calls are TRBV2 and TRBJ2-1, with TRBD2 matching 9 bases. Germline trimming cut 0 bases from V and 7 bases from J; bases unmatched to any gene: 10. The germline V gene encodes CDR1 SNHLY and CDR2 FYNNEI. The CDR3 loop spans 17 amino acids.

The chain links TRBV7-2 to TRBJ2-7; a weak D match, TRBD2 (5 bases). Germline assignment: CDR1 SGHTA and CDR2 FQGNSA. The CDR3 spans 14 residues. Trimming cost V 5 bases and J 3 bases, with 14 bases left between them. CDR3 region: CASSSGPGNYEQYF. The CDR3 DNA follows: TGTGCCAGCAGCAGCGGACCGGGGAACTACGAGCAGTACTTC.

The rearrangement uses TRBV29-1 and TRBJ2-2; D is unresolved. Trimming removed 5 bases at V and 8 bases at J, with 9 bases between. The CDR3 is 11 amino acids. CDR1 and CDR2 (germline): SQVTM, ANQGSEA. In nucleotides, the CDR3 is TGCAGCGTTACCCCCCAAGGGGAGCTGTTTTTT. Protein: CSVTPQGELFF.

The rearrangement links TRBV9 to TRBJ1-1; 7 nucleotides align to TRBD1. The CDR3 spans 15 residues. Germline CDR1 and CDR2: SGDLS and YYNGEE. Trimming at V came to 5 bases and at J to 4 bases, leaving 11 bases not matched to a gene. The CDR3 nucleotides are TGTGCCAGCAGGGGACCTACTTCAGGGGGCACTGAAGCTTTCTTT. Amino acids: CASRGPTSGGTEAFF.